The 17 T cell receptor beta chains below all came from one sample that was sequenced in a study of T cells in Graves' hyperthyroidism and ophthalmopathy. Amplified TCR beta CDR3 regions came from RNA transcripts. HTBI primers were used for first-round RT-PCR of the TCR CDR3. TCRdb ran MiXCR on the multiplex PCR reads and lists one entry per CDR3 protein. This table has about 500,000 distinct CDR3 sequences, around 17% appearing once. Sample: blood. These receptor sequences come from a woman between 18 and 29 years old with Graves' hyperthyroidism.

This clonotype came up many times. The J gene is TRBJ2-3, the V gene TRBV3-1, with D possibly being TRBD1 (6 bases). The CDR3 loop spans 17 amino acids. Per the germline V gene, CDR1 is LGHDT and CDR2 is YNNKEL (reference sequence). V was clipped by 0 bases and J by 0 bases, with 13 bases between them. CDR3 protein: CASSQDGTRASTDTQYF. DNA of the CDR3: TGTGCCAGCAGCCAAGATGGGACACGTGCTAGCACAGATACGCAGTATTTT.

Only a few counts were recorded for this clonotype. The gene calls are TRBV4-1 and TRBJ2-7, with 7 bases fitting TRBD1. Losses at the gene ends were 1 base for V and 5 bases for J; bases not matched to a gene: 14. The CDR3 extends over 17 amino acids. The germline V gene has CDR1 MGHRA and CDR2 YSYEKL. CDR3 in DNA: TGCGCCAGCAGCCAAGTCCTCTTTAGACAGGGATTGGACGAGCAGTACTTC. Translated, it gives CASSQVLFRQGLDEQYF.

This clonotype was counted a few times. The V and J genes are TRBV9 and TRBJ1-2; 8 positions match TRBD1. Looked up from germline, CDR1 is SGDLS and CDR2 is YYNGEE. The CDR3 has 15 amino acids. With V trimmed by 1 base and J by 3 bases, 5 bases remained unmatched. The CDR3 coding sequence is TGTGCCAGCAGCGTACAGGGGGCTGGTTACTATGGCTACACCTTC. It translates to CASSVQGAGYYGYTF.

In this sample, this clonotype turned up many times. The chain links TRBV3-1 to TRBJ1-1; D is undetermined. Trimming pared 1 base from V and 1 base from J, leaving 7 bases between. CDR3 length: 14 amino acids. Per the germline V gene, CDR1 is LGHDT and CDR2 is YNNKEL (reference sequence). The CDR3 loop is CASSQVGGNTEAFF. CDR3 sequence (DNA): TGTGCCAGCAGCCAAGTCGGAGGGAACACTGAAGCTTTCTTT.

This clonotype has a count of ten or more. The chain recombines TRBV4-3 with TRBJ2-7; D unclear. The germline V gene has CDR1 LGHNA and CDR2 YSLEER. Trimming stripped 1 base from V and 5 bases from J, with 9 bases between. The CDR3 is 13 residues long. CDR3 nucleotide sequence: TGCGCCAGCAGCCAAGGTCTGTCCAACGAGCAGTACTTC. This translates into CASSQGLSNEQYF.

This chain joins TRBV6-2 or TRBV6-3 and TRBJ1-5; D unresolved. Trimming stripped 4 bases from V and 4 bases from J, with 8 bases between. This CDR3 is built from 13 residues. Germline CDR1 is MNHEY and CDR2 is SVGEGT. The CDR3 DNA is TGTGCCAGCAGTTTTCCCCCGAATCAGCCCCAGCATTTT. It yields the protein CASSFPPNQPQHF.

The CDR3 nucleotides read TGCAGCGTCAACCTCACTCCTACCCTTTATAGCAATCAGCCCCAGCATTTT. Amino acids: CSVNLTPTLYSNQPQHF. The chain couples TRBV29-1 to TRBJ1-5, with D unresolved. From germline, CDR1 is SQVTM and CDR2 ANQGSEA. V gave up 6 bases and J gave up 0 bases, with 21 bases separating them. The CDR3 is 17 amino acids.

This clonotype has more than one count but fewer than ten. The chain uses TRBV19 and TRBJ1-5; D remains ambiguous. V was clipped by 3 bases and J by 5 bases, with 17 bases between them. The germline CDR1 and CDR2 sequences are LNHDA and SQIVND (reference sequence). The CDR3 runs to 16 residues. This CDR3 is CASSIKGTTPHQPQHF. The CDR3 nucleotides read TGTGCCAGTAGTATTAAGGGAACAACGCCGCATCAGCCCCAGCATTTT.

This clonotype came up many times. The chain is built from TRBV20-1 and TRBJ2-7, with a tentative D call TRBD1 (5 bases). V was cut by 3 bases and J by 1 base, with 7 bases left in between. The CDR3 has 12 residues. Germline V gene sequence: CDR1 DFQATT, CDR2 SNEGSKA (reference sequence). The CDR3 reads CSARDKSYEQYF. The CDR3 nucleotides read TGCAGTGCTAGGGACAAGTCCTACGAGCAGTACTTC.

This clonotype was observed many times. The chain couples TRBV20-1 to TRBJ2-1; 9 bases fit TRBD2. Germline CDR1 is DFQATT and CDR2 is SNEGSKA (reference sequence). The CDR3 covers 14 residues. V lost 4 bases and J lost 2; bases outside the gene matches: 3. As DNA, the CDR3 is TGCAGTGCTACCCGCGGGGGGGCCTACAATGAGCAGTTCTTC. This codes for CSATRGGAYNEQFF.

This clonotype was observed a handful of times. This CDR3 is CASGGTLRNSPLHF. Here the CDR3 DNA reads TGTGCCAGCGGCGGAACCCTGCGGAATTCACCCCTCCACTTT. V usage is TRBV7-6 and J usage is TRBJ1-6; D gene ambiguous. Germline CDR1 SGHVS, CDR2 FNYEAQ. The CDR3 runs 14 residues. Between the trimmed V and J ends, which lost 8 bases and 7 bases, there was a span of 15 bases.

The chain couples TRBV18 to TRBJ2-3; no reliable D call. From germline, CDR1 is KGHSH and CDR2 LQKENI. The CDR3 has 16 residues. With 1 base removed from V and 2 bases from J, the gap between germline ends came to 13 bases. This CDR3 is CASSPQANSNTDTQYF. The CDR3 DNA reads as TGTGCCAGCTCACCACAGGCAAACTCAAACACAGATACGCAGTATTTT.

Many counts were recorded for this clonotype. The V call is TRBV7-2, the J call TRBJ2-1; possibly TRBD2 for D (5 bases). The V end lost 5 bases, the J end lost 2 bases, and 16 bases lay between the germline ends. The CDR3 is 16 amino acids. The germline V gene encodes CDR1 SGHTA and CDR2 FQGNSA. CDR3 nucleotides: TGTGCCAGCAGCCCCTTCGTGGAGGCGGCCTACAATGAGCAGTTCTTC. Its translation is CASSPFVEAAYNEQFF.

This clonotype was picked up many times. This chain connects TRBV2 to TRBJ1-2; D is uncertain. The germline V gene encodes CDR1 SNHLY and CDR2 FYNNEI. V was cut by 7 bases and J by 2 bases, with 8 bases left in between. This CDR3 is built from 12 residues. CDR3 sequence reads: CASTQRNYGYTF. As DNA, the CDR3 is TGTGCCAGCACCCAGAGAAACTATGGCTACACCTTC.

At least ten counts were recorded for this clonotype. V and J are TRBV20-1 and TRBJ1-5; possible D gene TRBD1, 6 bases. Per the germline V gene, CDR1 is DFQATT and CDR2 is SNEGSKA (reference sequence). The CDR3 spans 15 residues. Trimming cost V 5 bases and J 6 bases, with 20 bases left between them. CDR3 in amino acids: CSASRDTGMVQPQHF. CDR3 bases: TGCAGTGCTTCGCGCGATACAGGGATGGTTCAGCCCCAGCATTTT.

As to this clonotype: A much more abundant neighbour one base away suggests this may be a read error. The chain recombines TRBV12-3 or TRBV12-4 with TRBJ2-3; D is unresolved. The CDR3 has 14 amino acids. V dropped 3 bases and J dropped 3 bases, with 10 bases sitting between them. CDR3 nucleotide sequence: TGTGCCAGCAGTTTTATTGGGATAACAGATACGCAGTATTTT. Its protein is CASSFIGITDTQYF.

This chain links TRBV15 with TRBJ1-4, with no clear D. Between the trimmed V and J ends, which lost 0 bases and 0 bases, there was a span of 8 bases. There are 16 residues in the CDR3. CDR1 and CDR2 (germline): LNHNV, YYDKDF (reference sequence). The CDR3 reads CATSREPAATNEKLFF. CDR3 in DNA: TGTGCCACCAGCAGAGAACCCGCCGCAACTAATGAAAAACTGTTTTTT.